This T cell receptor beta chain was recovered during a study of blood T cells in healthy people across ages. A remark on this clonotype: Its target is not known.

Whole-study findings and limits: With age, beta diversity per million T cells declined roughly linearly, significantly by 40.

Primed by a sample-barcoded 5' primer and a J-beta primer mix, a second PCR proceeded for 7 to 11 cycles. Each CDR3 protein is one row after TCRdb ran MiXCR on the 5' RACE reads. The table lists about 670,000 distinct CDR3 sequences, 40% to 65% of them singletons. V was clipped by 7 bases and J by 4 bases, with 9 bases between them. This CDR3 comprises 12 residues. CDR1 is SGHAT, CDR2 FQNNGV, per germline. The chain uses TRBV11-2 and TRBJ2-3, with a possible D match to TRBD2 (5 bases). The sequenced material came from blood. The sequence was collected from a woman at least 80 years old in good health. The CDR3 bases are TGTGCCAGCACCCTGGGAGCAGATACGCAGTATTTT. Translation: CASTLGADTQYF.